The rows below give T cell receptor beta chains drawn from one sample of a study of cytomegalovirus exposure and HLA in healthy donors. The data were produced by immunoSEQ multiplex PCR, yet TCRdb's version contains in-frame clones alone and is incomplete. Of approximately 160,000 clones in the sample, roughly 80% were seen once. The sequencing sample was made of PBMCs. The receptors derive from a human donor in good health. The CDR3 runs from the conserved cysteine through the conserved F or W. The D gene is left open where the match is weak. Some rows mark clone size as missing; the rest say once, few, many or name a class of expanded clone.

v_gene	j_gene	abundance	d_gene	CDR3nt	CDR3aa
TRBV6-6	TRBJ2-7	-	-	TGTGCCAGCAGTTACATGGGCGGGGCCTACGAGCAGTACTTC	CASSYMGGAYEQYF
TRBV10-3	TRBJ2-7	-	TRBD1	TGTGCCATCAGTGATAGGATGGGACAGGGGGGCTACGAGCAGTACTTC	CAISDRMGQGGYEQYF
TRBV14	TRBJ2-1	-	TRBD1	TGTGCCAGCAGCCCAAACAGGGGCTACTACAATGAGCAGTTCTTC	CASSPNRGYYNEQFF
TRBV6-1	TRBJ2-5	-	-	TGTGCCAGCAACCTACCCCGGACCCAGTACTTC	CASNLPRTQYF
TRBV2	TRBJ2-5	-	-	TGTGCCAGCAGTCCACACCCCTCAGAGACCCAGTACTTC	CASSPHPSETQYF
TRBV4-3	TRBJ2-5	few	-	TGCGCCAGCAGCCAAGAAGATACAGCCCAAGAGACCCAGTACTTC	CASSQEDTAQETQYF
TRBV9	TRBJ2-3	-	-	TGTGCCAGCAGCGGGATAGCGCCTCTGAGCACAGATACGCAGTATTTT	CASSGIAPLSTDTQYF
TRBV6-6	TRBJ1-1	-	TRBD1	TGTGCCAGCAGAGTTCCAGGGGGCAGCACTGAAGCTTTCTTT	CASRVPGGSTEAFF
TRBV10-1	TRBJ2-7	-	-	TGCGCCAGTCCAGGGGCCTACGAGCAGTACTTC	CASPGAYEQYF
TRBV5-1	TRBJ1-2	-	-	TGCGCCAGCAGCCCTGACAGCTATGGCTACACCTTC	CASSPDSYGYTF
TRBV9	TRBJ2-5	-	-	TGTGCCAGCAGCGTAGGAACAAGGGAGGAGACCCAGTACTTC	CASSVGTREETQYF
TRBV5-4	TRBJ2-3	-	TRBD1	TGTGCCAGCAGCTCGACAGGGGCGGACCTCTCGCAGTATTTT	CASSSTGADLSQYF
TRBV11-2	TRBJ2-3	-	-	TGTGCCAGCAGCCTGGGACTGTCCACAGATACGCAGTATTTT	CASSLGLSTDTQYF
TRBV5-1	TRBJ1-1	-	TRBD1	TGCGCCAGCAGCGGGGGACAGGGGGACCGAGCTTTCTTT	CASSGGQGDRAFF
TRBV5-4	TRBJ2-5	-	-	TGTGCCAGCAGCTCCGGGGGAGAAGAGACCCAGTACTTC	CASSSGGEETQYF
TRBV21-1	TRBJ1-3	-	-	TGTGCCAGCAGCAAGGGACAGGGTTACTCTGGAAACACCATATATTTT	CASSKGQGYSGNTIYF
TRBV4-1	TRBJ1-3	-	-	TGCGCCAGCAGCCAAGAGGGAGCGGGACTCCTCTCTGGAAACACCATATATTTT	CASSQEGAGLLSGNTIYF
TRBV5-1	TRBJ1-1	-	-	TGCGCCAGCAGAAAGACAGCTATGAACACTGAAGCTTTCTTT	CASRKTAMNTEAFF
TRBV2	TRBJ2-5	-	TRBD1	TGTGCCAGCAGAGGATCAGGGGGTTTGGAAACCCAGTACTTC	CASRGSGGLETQYF
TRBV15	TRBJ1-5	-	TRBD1	TGTGCCACCAGCAGAGCCTGGACAGGGGGCAATCAGCCCCAGCATTTT	CATSRAWTGGNQPQHF
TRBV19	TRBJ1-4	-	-	TGTGCCAGTAGTAGGCAGGGTGGGGATGAAAAACTGTTTTTT	CASSRQGGDEKLFF
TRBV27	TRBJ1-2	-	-	TGTGCCAGCAGTTTTTCGGGACAAACTAACTATGGCTACACCTTC	CASSFSGQTNYGYTF
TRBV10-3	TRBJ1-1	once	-	TGTGCCATTTTGACAGACCCGAACACTGAAGCTTTCTTT	CAILTDPNTEAFF
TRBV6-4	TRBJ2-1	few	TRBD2	TGTGCCAGCAGTGACTCTATAGCGGGGGGGTATAATGAGCAGTTCTTC	CASSDSIAGGYNEQFF
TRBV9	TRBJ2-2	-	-	TGTGCCAGCAGCGTAGTTAGGACAGCGAACACCGGGGAGCTGTTTTTT	CASSVVRTANTGELFF
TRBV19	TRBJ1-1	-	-	TGTGCCAGTAGTATAGATCTCGACTGTGAAGCTTTCTTT	CASSIDLDCEAFF
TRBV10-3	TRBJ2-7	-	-	TGTGCCATCAGTGAGAGCGGTTCCTACGAGCAGTACTTC	CAISESGSYEQYF
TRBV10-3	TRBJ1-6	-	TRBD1	TGTGCCATCAGCTCCTTGGGACAGAGTAATTCACCCCTCCACTTT	CAISSLGQSNSPLHF
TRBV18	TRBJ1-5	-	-	TGTGCCAGCTCACCAACAGGGAATCAGCCCCAGCATTTT	CASSPTGNQPQHF
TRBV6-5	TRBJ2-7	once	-	TGTGCCAGCAGTTACGCCGGTTCCTACGAGCAGTACTTC	CASSYAGSYEQYF
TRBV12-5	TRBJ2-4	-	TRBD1	TGTGCTAGTGCTCGAAGGGACAGTGTTAACATTCAGTACTTC	CASARRDSVNIQYF
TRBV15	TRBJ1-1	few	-	TGTGCCACCAGCAGTGGGGGGGGGAACACTGAAGCTTTCTTT	CATSSGGGNTEAFF
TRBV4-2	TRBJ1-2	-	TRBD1	TGTGCCAGCAGCCGGCCGACAGGGGAGGATTATGGCTACACCTTC	CASSRPTGEDYGYTF
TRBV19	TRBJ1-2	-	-	TGTGCCAGTAGTTCGTCTAACTATGGCTACACCTTC	CASSSSNYGYTF
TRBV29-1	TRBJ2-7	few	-	TGCAGCGGGTCACTCACGGATAGGGGCGAGCAGTACTTC	CSGSLTDRGEQYF
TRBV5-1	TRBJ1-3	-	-	TGCGCCAGCAGCTTGGCCGGGGGGTCAGGAAACACCATATATTTT	CASSLAGGSGNTIYF
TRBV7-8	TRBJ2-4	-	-	TGTGCCAGCAGCTTAAGGGGGGGGCGAGCCAAAAACATTCAGTACTTC	CASSLRGGRAKNIQYF
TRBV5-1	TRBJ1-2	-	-	TGCGCCAGCAGCTTATCATTGGGGCAGGGCTACACCTTC	CASSLSLGQGYTF
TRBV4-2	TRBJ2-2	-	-	TGTGCCAGCAGCCAAGTGGGGGCGGGTTGGCTCACCGGGGAGCTGTTTTTT	CASSQVGAGWLTGELFF
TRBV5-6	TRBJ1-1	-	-	TGTGCCAGCAGCTCAAACAGGGCCCCTGAAGCTTTCTTT	CASSSNRAPEAFF
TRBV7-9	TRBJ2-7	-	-	TGTGCCAGCAGCTTAGAGTCGGGGTCCTACGAGCAGTACTTC	CASSLESGSYEQYF
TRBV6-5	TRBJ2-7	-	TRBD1	TGTGCCAGCAGTGACAGGGGGTACAAGCAGTACTTC	CASSDRGYKQYF
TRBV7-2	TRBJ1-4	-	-	TGTGCCAGCAGCGCCGCGGGGGGGCTGGGAAAACTGTTTTTT	CASSAAGGLGKLFF
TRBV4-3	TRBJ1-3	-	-	TGCGCCAGCAGCCAAGAACCGACGGAGCAGCCCGGAAACACCATATATTTT	CASSQEPTEQPGNTIYF
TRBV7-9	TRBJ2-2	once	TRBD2	TGTGCCAGCAGCTTATGGCGGGGGGAGGTCACCGGGGAGCTGTTTTTT	CASSLWRGEVTGELFF
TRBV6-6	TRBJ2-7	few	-	TGTGCCAGCAGTTACCGGGACGAGCAGTACTTC	CASSYRDEQYF
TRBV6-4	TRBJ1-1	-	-	TGTGCCAGCAGACCGACAGGATGGAACACTGAAGCTTTCTTT	CASRPTGWNTEAFF
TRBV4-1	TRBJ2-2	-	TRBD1	TGCGCCAGCAGCCAACTCCCGGGACAGGGTACCGGGGAGCTGTTTTTT	CASSQLPGQGTGELFF
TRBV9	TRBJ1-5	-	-	TGTGCCAGCAGTGCACAGGGTGCTGGGCAGCCCCAGCATTTT	CASSAQGAGQPQHF
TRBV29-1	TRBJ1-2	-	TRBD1	TGCAGCGCGACAGGGGGTCTTAACTATGGCTACACCTTC	CSATGGLNYGYTF
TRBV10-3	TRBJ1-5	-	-	TGTGCCATCAGTGAGGGACAGACCATAGGCAATCAGCCCCAGCATTTT	CAISEGQTIGNQPQHF
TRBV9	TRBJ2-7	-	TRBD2	TGTGCCAGCAGCGCGGCGGGGGGACTCTCCTACGAGCAGTACTTC	CASSAAGGLSYEQYF
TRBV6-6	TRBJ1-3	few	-	TGTGCCAGCAGTTACCAGACAGATTCTGGAAACACCATATATTTT	CASSYQTDSGNTIYF
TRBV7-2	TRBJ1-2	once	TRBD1	TGTGCCAGCAGCTTAGGACAGGGAGTATATGGCTACACCTTC	CASSLGQGVYGYTF
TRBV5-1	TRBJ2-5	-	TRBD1	TGCGTCAGCAGACGGGACAGGGGAAGCCAAGAGACCCAGTACTTC	CVSRRDRGSQETQYF